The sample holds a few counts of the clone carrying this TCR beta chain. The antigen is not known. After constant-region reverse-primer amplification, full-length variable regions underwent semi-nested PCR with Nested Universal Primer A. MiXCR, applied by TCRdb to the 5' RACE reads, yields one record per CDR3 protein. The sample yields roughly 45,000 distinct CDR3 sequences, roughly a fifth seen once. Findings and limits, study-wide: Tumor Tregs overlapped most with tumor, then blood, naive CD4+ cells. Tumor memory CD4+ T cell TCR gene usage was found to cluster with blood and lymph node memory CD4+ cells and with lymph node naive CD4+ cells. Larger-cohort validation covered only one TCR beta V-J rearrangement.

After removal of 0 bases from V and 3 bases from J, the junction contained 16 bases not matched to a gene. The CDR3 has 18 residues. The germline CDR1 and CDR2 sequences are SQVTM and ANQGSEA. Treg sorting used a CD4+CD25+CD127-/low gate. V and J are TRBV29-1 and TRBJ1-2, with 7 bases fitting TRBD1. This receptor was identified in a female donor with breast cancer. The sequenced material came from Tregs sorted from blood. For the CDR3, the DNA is TGCAGCGTTGAAGATCCACCCACCGGGACAGAGAAAGACTATGGCTACACCTTC. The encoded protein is CSVEDPPTGTEKDYGYTF.